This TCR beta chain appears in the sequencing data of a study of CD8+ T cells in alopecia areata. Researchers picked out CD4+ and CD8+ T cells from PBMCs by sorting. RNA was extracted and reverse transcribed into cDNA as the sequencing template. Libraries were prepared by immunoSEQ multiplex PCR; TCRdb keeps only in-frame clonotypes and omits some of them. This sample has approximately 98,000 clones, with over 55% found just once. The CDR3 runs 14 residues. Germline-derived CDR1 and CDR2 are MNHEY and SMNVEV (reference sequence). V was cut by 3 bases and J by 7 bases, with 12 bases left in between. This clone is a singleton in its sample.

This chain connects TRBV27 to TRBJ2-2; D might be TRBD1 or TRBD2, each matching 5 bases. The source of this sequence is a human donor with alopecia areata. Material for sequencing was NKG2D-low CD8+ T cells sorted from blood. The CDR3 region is CASSFGRDGGELFF. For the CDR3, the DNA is TGTGCCAGCAGTTTTGGCAGGGACGGCGGGGAGCTGTTTTTT.